Detailed here is one TCR beta chain. The antigen is unknown. Produced via immunoSEQ multiplex PCR; TCRdb's table is partial and in-frame only. Of 130,000 or so clones detected, approximately 84% appear once; the ten largest clones hold 20% to 25%. The data were taken from a study of T cell responses to AZD1222 COVID-19 vaccine. Study-wide results and caveats: Vaccination with two AZD1222 doses was followed by a rise in Spike-specific TCR breadth and depth. Repertoire sampling happened only post peak T cell response.

Looked up from germline, CDR1 is SGHTA and CDR2 is FQGNSA. CDR3 size: 14 residues. Trimming removed 1 base from V and 5 bases from J, with 11 bases in between. This TCR came from an adult in good health. This chain links TRBV7-2 with TRBJ1-1; D may be TRBD1 (5 bases). The sequencing used peripheral blood, collected on day 0 of AZD1222 vaccination. The CDR3 loop reads CASSLVQGFTEAFF. Here the CDR3 DNA reads TGTGCCAGCAGCTTAGTTCAGGGTTTTACTGAAGCTTTCTTT.